The clone carrying this TCR beta chain was seen at least ten times. Its specificity is not known. This record comes from a study of T cells in Graves' hyperthyroidism and ophthalmopathy. The wider study: Before any treatment, at initial diagnosis, peripheral blood was collected.

Amplified regions were TCR beta CDR3 sequences from RNA transcripts. When the TCR CDR3 underwent first-round RT-PCR, the HTBI primer set was used. TCRdb re-called the multiplex PCR reads through MiXCR, storing one row per CDR3 protein. Of approximately 250,000 distinct CDR3 sequences in the sample, around 24% are singletons; the top ten hold about 40%. Overall study results and limits: Most thyroid clonotypes expanded above 0.001 appeared in blood too.

Exclusion of patients followed from uncontrolled infection, other autoimmune disease, pregnancy or lactation. V dropped 3 bases and J dropped 4 bases, with 9 bases sitting between them. This CDR3 comprises 13 residues. Germline loops: CDR1 MRHNA, CDR2 SNTAGT. The chain couples TRBV6-4 to TRBJ1-1; no reliable D call. The sample was blood. This receptor was identified in a woman in her thirties or forties with Graves' ophthalmopathy. CDR3 nucleotide sequence: TGTGCCAGCAGTGAAGAGTTGTTCACTGAAGCTTTCTTT. It encodes CASSEELFTEAFF.